Below, 29 T cell receptor beta chains from the same sample are listed, as sequenced in a study of shared clonotypes between healthy human individuals. Naive CD8 cells comprised CD45RO-negative, CCR7-positively selected cells, excluding terminally differentiated effector memory CD45RA+ cells. Profiled with immunoSEQ multiplex PCR; TCRdb holds only in-frame clones, not every one. Here the sample spans some 2 million clones, just under 95% being singletons. Sequencing input: naive CD8+ T cells sorted from blood. The receptor set was obtained from a man aged 18 to 29 in good health.

The DNA of the CDR3 is TGCAGCGTTGTAAATCGAGCGGGAGCATACAATGAGCAGTTCTTC. Its translation is CSVVNRAGAYNEQFF. The chain recombines TRBV29-1 with TRBJ2-1; 8 bases fit TRBD2. The ends lost 4 bases at V and 4 bases at J; junction bases unmatched: 9. The germline gives CDR1 SQVTM, CDR2 ANQGSEA. There are 15 residues in the CDR3.

This clone was seen more than once but under ten times. This rearrangement joins TRBV28 to TRBJ1-1, with D possibly matching TRBD1 (6 bases). The germline CDR1 and CDR2 sequences are MDHEN and SYDVKM. Trimming stripped 5 bases from V and 0 bases from J, with 10 bases between. The CDR3 sequence is 14 residues long. CDR3 residues: CASSTTGMNTEAFF. The CDR3 DNA reads TGTGCCAGCAGTACGACAGGCATGAACACTGAAGCTTTCTTT.

The CDR3 DNA follows: TGTGCCACCAGCAGAGATGGGGGAGTGACAGATACGCAGTATTTT. It yields the protein CATSRDGGVTDTQYF. The genes are TRBV15 and TRBJ2-3, with D perhaps TRBD1 or TRBD2 (5 bases each). V was shortened by 0 bases and J by 3 bases, with 10 bases between the two germline ends. Germline CDR1 and CDR2: LNHNV and YYDKDF (reference sequence). The CDR3 is 15 residues long.

The rearrangement links TRBV13 to TRBJ2-7, with 9 bases identical to TRBD2. The length of the CDR3 is 15 residues. Germline values: CDR1 PRHDT, CDR2 FYEKMQ (reference sequence). The junction had 6 bases not matched to a gene; V was cut back by 3 bases and J by 3 bases. The CDR3 DNA sequence: TGTGCCAGCAGCTTCATAGCGGGAGACGACTACGAGCAGTACTTC. Encoded protein: CASSFIAGDDYEQYF. Using reference TRBV13 and TRBJ2-7 for the parts outside the CDR3, the full variable domain is AAGVIQSPRHLIKEKRETATLKCYPIPRHDTVYWYQQGPGQDPQFLISFYEKMQSDKGSIPDRFSAQQFSDYHSELNMSSLELGDSALYFCASSFIAGDDYEQYFGPGTRLTVT.

V usage is TRBV6-6 and J usage is TRBJ2-7; D is perhaps TRBD1 (5 bases). In germline, CDR1 is MNHNY, CDR2 SVGAGI (reference sequence). With 2 bases removed from V and 2 bases from J, the gap between germline ends came to 7 bases. The CDR3 contains 13 residues. CDR3 region: CASSYTDTYEQYF. Here the CDR3 DNA reads TGTGCCAGCAGTTACACGGACACCTACGAGCAGTACTTC.

This chain connects TRBV6-6 to TRBJ2-3; D gene ambiguous. The CDR3 spans 15 residues. Germline lookup yields CDR1 MNHNY and CDR2 SVGAGI (reference sequence). Trimming removed 6 bases from V and 0 bases from J, with 13 bases in between. For the CDR3, the DNA is TGTGCCAGCAGCCGAAGGGAAGGGAGCACAGATACGCAGTATTTT. Amino acid sequence: CASSRREGSTDTQYF.

Regarding this clone: Other DNA variants within this sample encode the same CDR3. The chain uses TRBV9 and TRBJ2-3; D remains ambiguous. The CDR3 length is 12 residues. The ends were cut back, 0 bases at V and 6 bases at J, with 5 bases in the middle. Germline CDR1 is SGDLS and CDR2 is YYNGEE. CDR3 coding DNA: TGTGCCAGCAGCGTAGTCGGGGATACGCAGTATTTT. Its translation: CASSVVGDTQYF.

This chain joins TRBV7-6 and TRBJ2-1, with 7 bases lining up with TRBD2. Germline CDR1 SGHVS, CDR2 FNYEAQ. Losses at the gene ends were 1 base for V and 6 bases for J; bases not matched to a gene: 6. The CDR3 length is 15 residues. CDR3 DNA sequence: TGTGCCAGCAGCTTAGGGCTAGCGGAACCCAATGAGCAGTTCTTC. Its translation is CASSLGLAEPNEQFF.

V is TRBV2 and J is TRBJ2-3; tentative D call: TRBD1 (6 bases). Germline V CDR1 and CDR2: SNHLY, FYNNEI. The CDR3 is 15 residues long. The V and J ends lost 3 bases and 5 bases respectively, with 15 bases between them. CDR3 amino acids: CASSDKTGSLDTQYF. The DNA of the CDR3 is TGTGCCAGCAGTGACAAGACAGGTTCTTTAGATACGCAGTATTTT.

The chain is built from TRBV10-1 and TRBJ2-3; TRBD2 matches at 8 bases. The length of the CDR3 is 15 residues. The junction had 4 bases not matched to a gene; V was cut back by 3 bases and J by 2 bases. The V gene's germline CDR1 is WNHNN and CDR2 SYGVQD (reference sequence). The CDR3 DNA is TGCGCCAGCAGTGATGGCGGGGGGTCCACAGATACGCAGTATTTT. It codes for CASSDGGGSTDTQYF.

The chain carries TRBV13 and TRBJ2-1, with 7 bases lining up with TRBD2. V shed 1 base and J 7 bases; nucleotides not matched to a gene: 10. This CDR3 contains 16 residues. The germline CDR1 and CDR2 sequences are PRHDT and FYEKMQ (reference sequence). The CDR3 loop is CASSLASGLAENEQFF. CDR3 sequence (DNA): TGTGCCAGCAGCTTAGCCTCCGGCCTAGCGGAAAATGAGCAGTTCTTC. The full variable domain, rest sourced from reference TRBV13 and TRBJ2-1, is AAGVIQSPRHLIKEKRETATLKCYPIPRHDTVYWYQQGPGQDPQFLISFYEKMQSDKGSIPDRFSAQQFSDYHSELNMSSLELGDSALYFCASSLASGLAENEQFFGPGTRLTVL.

The chain has TRBV15 and TRBJ2-3; 11 bases are a match to TRBD2. CDR3 length: 16 residues. J lost 2 bases, V lost 3 bases, and 4 bases had no gene match. In germline, CDR1 is LNHNV, CDR2 YYDKDF (reference sequence). The CDR3 region has the DNA TGTGCCACCAGCAGCGTAGCGGGGGGGCCCACAGATACGCAGTATTTT. Its translation: CATSSVAGGPTDTQYF.

The rearrangement links TRBV6-1 to TRBJ2-7; perhaps TRBD1 as D (6 bases). This CDR3 spans 12 amino acids. Trimming took off 10 bases at V and 1 base at J, with 11 bases between the two ends. Germline values: CDR1 MNHNS, CDR2 SASEGT. The CDR3 sequence: CATTTGSYEQYF. CDR3 DNA: TGTGCCACTACGACAGGATCCTACGAGCAGTACTTC.

The V and J genes are TRBV30 and TRBJ2-5, with D hard to call. Judging by the DNA end, TRBJ2-7 fits better; the J call may be wrong. Germline V lookup: CDR1 GTSNPN, CDR2 SVGIG (reference sequence). The CDR3 sequence is 13 residues long. In nucleotides, the CDR3 is TGTGCCTGGAGTGCTCCGCGCTCCTACGAGCAGTACTTC. As protein: CAWSAPRSYEQYF.

V is TRBV27 and J is TRBJ2-7, with D tentatively TRBD2 (5 bases). Germline V gene sequence: CDR1 MNHEY, CDR2 SMNVEV (reference sequence). CDR3 length: 13 amino acids. The V and J ends lost 6 bases and 0 bases respectively, with 9 bases between them. CDR3 protein: CASSIRDSYEQYF. Here the CDR3 DNA reads TGTGCCAGCAGCATCCGGGACTCCTACGAGCAGTACTTC.

The table lists this clone with a count of one. This CDR3 is also generated by other DNA sequences in the sample. The chain combines TRBV28 with TRBJ2-7, with TRBD2 matching over 13 bases. Trimming removed 6 bases from V and 4 bases from J; junction bases left unmatched: 6. Germline V gives CDR1 MDHEN, CDR2 SYDVKM. The CDR3 extends over 15 amino acids. The CDR3 reads CASSLTSGGSYEQYF. The CDR3 DNA is TGTGCCAGCAGCCTGACTAGCGGGGGGTCGTACGAGCAGTACTTC.

This chain uses TRBV5-1 with TRBJ2-1, with 9 bases matching TRBD2. V was pared by 0 bases and J by 6 bases, with 7 bases of the junction left unmatched. Germline CDR1 SGHRS, CDR2 YFSETQ. CDR3 length: 16 residues. In DNA, the CDR3 is TGCGCCAGCAGCTTGGGAGCGGGGGGTCCGTCCAATGAGCAGTTCTTC. Its translation is CASSLGAGGPSNEQFF.

V and J are TRBV6-5 and TRBJ2-7; D is unresolved. V was clipped by 0 bases and J by 5 bases, with 8 bases between them. CDR1 and CDR2 (germline): MNHEY, SVGAGI. This CDR3 comprises 13 residues. The CDR3 region is CASSYSGTNEQYF. The CDR3 DNA follows: TGTGCCAGCAGTTACTCAGGCACAAACGAGCAGTACTTC.

CDR3 DNA: TGCGCCAGCAGCCAAGGTCGGCCATGGGGCAATCAGCCCCAGCATTTT. As protein: CASSQGRPWGNQPQHF. This chain uses TRBV4-1 with TRBJ1-5; D not certain. The CDR3 runs 16 residues. Trimming left V 1 base short and J 2 bases short, with 12 bases between. Germline V lookup: CDR1 MGHRA, CDR2 YSYEKL.

The V gene is TRBV7-9, the J gene TRBJ2-7, with 10 bases lining up with TRBD2. From germline, CDR1 is SEHNR and CDR2 FQNEAQ (reference sequence). The CDR3 loop spans 16 amino acids. The V and J ends lost 5 bases and 4 bases, in that order; junction bases with no gene match: 11. CDR3 protein: CASSDGLVAGGYEQYF. CDR3 sequence (DNA): TGTGCCAGCAGCGATGGACTGGTAGCGGGGGGATACGAGCAGTACTTC.

The chain combines TRBV25-1 with TRBJ1-2; TRBD1 matches 10 bases. Looked up from germline, CDR1 is MGHDK and CDR2 is SYGVNS. V trimming: 5 bases; J trimming: 5 bases; junction bases outside the gene matches: 11. This CDR3 has 16 amino acids. As DNA, the CDR3 is TGTGCCAGCAGTACAAAAAGTGGGACAGGGGTATATGGCTACACCTTC. Protein: CASSTKSGTGVYGYTF.

The chain employs TRBV5-1 and TRBJ2-7, with TRBD1 matching 9 bases. The CDR3 is made up of 12 amino acids. Germline CDR1 SGHRS, CDR2 YFSETQ. The junction had 0 bases not matched to a gene; V was cut back by 7 bases and J by 1 base. In nucleotides, the CDR3 is TGCGCCAGCGGACAGGGGTCCTACGAGCAGTACTTC. Protein product: CASGQGSYEQYF.

The chain employs TRBV6-6 and TRBJ2-3; 7 positions match TRBD2. V was pared by 2 bases and J by 1 base, with 6 bases of the junction left unmatched. The germline V gene has CDR1 MNHNY and CDR2 SVGAGI (reference sequence). This CDR3 has 16 amino acids. CDR3 nucleotide sequence: TGTGCCAGCAGTTACATCCTAGCGGTACGCACAGATACGCAGTATTTT. It specifies CASSYILAVRTDTQYF.

The rearrangement uses TRBV13 and TRBJ1-3; D is possibly TRBD1 (5 bases). Germline V CDR1 and CDR2: PRHDT, FYEKMQ (reference sequence). This CDR3 comprises 16 residues. V lost 1 base to trimming and J lost 0 bases, with 10 bases between them. CDR3 coding DNA: TGTGCCAGCAGCTTAGCAGGGATGGGCTCTGGAAACACCATATATTTT. It is translated as CASSLAGMGSGNTIYF.

The chain links TRBV19 to TRBJ1-1; D call uncertain. CDR1 and CDR2 (germline): LNHDA, SQIVND (reference sequence). With 5 bases removed from V and 6 bases from J, the gap between germline ends came to 19 bases. The CDR3 loop spans 15 amino acids. In DNA, the CDR3 is TGTGCCAGTAGTTCCTGGACGGGGTCGTCCTCTGAAGCTTTCTTT. Protein: CASSSWTGSSSEAFF.

Comments on this clone: The same CDR3 can be traced to other DNA sequences in this sample. The chain carries TRBV2 and TRBJ2-5, with D possibly TRBD1 on 7 matching bases. The CDR3 contains 14 residues. Deletions cut 6 bases from V and 5 bases from J, with 16 bases between. Germline V gene data show CDR1 as SNHLY and CDR2 as FYNNEI. The CDR3 protein is CASSDGGGQETQYF. The DNA of the CDR3 is TGTGCCAGCAGCGATGGAGGGGGCCAGGAGACCCAGTACTTC.

The genes are TRBV5-6 and TRBJ2-1; D is uncertain. In germline, CDR1 is SGHDT, CDR2 YYEEEE. The ends were cut back, 4 bases at V and 12 bases at J, with 14 bases in the middle. The length of the CDR3 is 12 residues. The CDR3 DNA reads as TGTGCCAGCAGCCCGCCCCCGATTGGGCAGTTCTTC. Protein product: CASSPPPIGQFF.

This rearrangement joins TRBV18 to TRBJ2-4; 10 bases agree with TRBD2. Germline V gives CDR1 KGHSH, CDR2 LQKENI. V was pared by 2 bases and J by 8 bases, with 3 bases of the junction left unmatched. The CDR3 is 14 amino acids. This CDR3 is CASSPGTSADIQYF. As DNA, the CDR3 is TGTGCCAGCTCACCAGGGACTAGCGCTGACATTCAGTACTTC. Drawing the rest from reference TRBV18 and TRBJ2-4, the complete variable domain is NAGVMQNPRHLVRRRGQEARLRCSPMKGHSHVYWYRQLPEEGLKFMVYLQKENIIDESGMPKERFSAEFPKEGPSILRIQQVVRGDSAAYFCASSPGTSADIQYFGAGTRLSVL.

The V gene is TRBV11-1, the J gene TRBJ2-7, with 9 nucleotides matching TRBD2. V dropped 3 bases and J dropped 0; count of bases not matched to a gene: 3. Germline-derived CDR1 and CDR2 are SGHAT and FQDESV (reference sequence). CDR3 length: 15 residues. CDR3 residues: CASSFSGGTSYEQYF. CDR3 nucleotide sequence: TGTGCCAGCAGCTTCAGCGGGGGGACCTCCTACGAGCAGTACTTC.